This T cell receptor beta chain originates from a study of cytomegalovirus exposure and HLA in healthy donors. Notes on the study in general: The study labeled fewer than 200 TCR beta chains cytomegalovirus-associated. Roughly uniform sequencing depth across donors was assumed, possibly incorrectly. Both high specificity and high sensitivity reportedly marked the classifier's diagnosis of cytomegalovirus status.

On this clone: The antigen remains unidentified.

Germline V gives CDR1 MNHEY, CDR2 SMNVEV (reference sequence). With 4 bases clipped from V and 1 base from J, the junction kept 4 bases outside the gene matches. The CDR3 covers 15 residues. Both 60 Vbeta primers and 13 Jbeta primers went into the PCR. In the original analysis: Unique TCR beta chains totaled roughly 79 million in a later count, with roughly 11 million of them shared. Produced via immunoSEQ multiplex PCR; TCRdb's table is partial and in-frame only. Clone size and the V and J calls come from that table; the DNA yielded D and trimming. Of around 190,000 clones listed, roughly four fifths are singletons.

The rearrangement links TRBV27 to TRBJ2-1; 7 bases align to TRBD2. The sequenced material came from PBMCs. The sequence was obtained from a woman younger than 45 in good health and CMV-seropositive. The CDR3: CASSSGTTSYNEQFF. The DNA for the CDR3 is TGTGCCAGCAGTTCCGGGACTACTTCCTACAATGAGCAGTTCTTC.